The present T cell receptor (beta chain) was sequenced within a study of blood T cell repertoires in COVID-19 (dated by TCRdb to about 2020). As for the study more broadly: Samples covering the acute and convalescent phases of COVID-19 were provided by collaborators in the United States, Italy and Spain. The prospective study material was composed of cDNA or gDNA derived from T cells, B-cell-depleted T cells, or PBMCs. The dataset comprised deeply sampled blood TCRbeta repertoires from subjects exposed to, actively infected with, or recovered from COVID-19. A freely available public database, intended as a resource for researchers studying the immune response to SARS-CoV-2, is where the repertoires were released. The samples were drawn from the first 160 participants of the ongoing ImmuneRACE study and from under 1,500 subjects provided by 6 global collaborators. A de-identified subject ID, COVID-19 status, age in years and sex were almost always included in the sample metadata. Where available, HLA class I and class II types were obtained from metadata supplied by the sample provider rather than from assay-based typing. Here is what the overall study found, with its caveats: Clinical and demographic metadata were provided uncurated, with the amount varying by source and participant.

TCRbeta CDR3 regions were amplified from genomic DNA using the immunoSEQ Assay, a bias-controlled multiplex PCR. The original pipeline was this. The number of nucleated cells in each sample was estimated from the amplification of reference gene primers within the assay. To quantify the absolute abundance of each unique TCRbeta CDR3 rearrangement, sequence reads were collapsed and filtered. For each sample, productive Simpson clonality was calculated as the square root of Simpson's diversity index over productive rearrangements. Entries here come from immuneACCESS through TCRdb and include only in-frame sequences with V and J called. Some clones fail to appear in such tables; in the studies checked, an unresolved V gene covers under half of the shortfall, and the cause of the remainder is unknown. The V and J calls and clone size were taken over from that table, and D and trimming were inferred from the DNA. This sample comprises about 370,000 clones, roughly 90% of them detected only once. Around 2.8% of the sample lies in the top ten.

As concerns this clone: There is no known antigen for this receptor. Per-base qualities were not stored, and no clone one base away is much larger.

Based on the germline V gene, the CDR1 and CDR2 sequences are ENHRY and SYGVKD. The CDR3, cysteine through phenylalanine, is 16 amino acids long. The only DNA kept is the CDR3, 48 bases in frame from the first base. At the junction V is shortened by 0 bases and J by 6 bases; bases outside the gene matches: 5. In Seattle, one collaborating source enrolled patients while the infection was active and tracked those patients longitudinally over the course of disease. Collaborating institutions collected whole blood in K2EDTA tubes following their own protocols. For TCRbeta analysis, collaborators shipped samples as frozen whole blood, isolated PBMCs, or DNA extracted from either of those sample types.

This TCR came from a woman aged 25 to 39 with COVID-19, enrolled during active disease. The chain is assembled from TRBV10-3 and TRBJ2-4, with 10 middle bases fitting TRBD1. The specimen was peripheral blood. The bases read TGTGCCATCAGTGAGTCTGGGACAGGGGTTGGAAACATTCAGTACTTC. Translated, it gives CAISESGTGVGNIQYF.